This T cell receptor beta chain was observed in a study of radiotherapy plus CTLA-4 blockade in lung cancer. Background on the study: Objective responses were documented in around 20% of patients, with disease control in 31%.

Focal radiation plus CTLA-4 blockade with ipilimumab was given to patients with chemo-refractory metastatic non-small-cell lung cancer. TCRdb's copy holds only in-frame clones and misses some; the assay was immunoSEQ multiplex PCR. Among approximately 48,000 clones listed, roughly 86% were seen once. Looked up from germline, CDR1 is SQVTM and CDR2 is ANQGSEA. Trimming took 7 bases from V and 11 from J, leaving 20 bases between them. The CDR3 runs to 12 residues. Only one count was recorded for this clone. The source was peripheral blood, collected from a patient treated with radiotherapy plus ipilimumab. This chain uses TRBV29-1 with TRBJ1-2; D possibly corresponds to TRBD1 (5 bases). The TCR sequence derives from a human donor with non-small cell lung cancer whose response to radiotherapy plus ipilimumab could not be evaluated. In DNA, the CDR3 is TGCAGCGCCGACCTGGACACCTCCGCATACACCTTC. Translation: CSADLDTSAYTF. The whole variable domain, remainder taken from reference TRBV29-1 and TRBJ1-2, is SAVISQKPSRDICQRGTSLTIQCQVDSQVTMMFWYRQQPGQSLTLIATANQGSEATYESGFVIDKFPISRPNLTFSTLTVSNMSPEDSSIYLCSADLDTSAYTFGSGTRLTVV.